One and the same sample provided the 10 T cell receptor beta chains below, sequenced in a study of CD8+CD57+ T cells in acquired aplastic anemia. Genomic DNA provided the template from which TCR beta VDJ and CDR3 profiles were obtained. TCRdb passed the reads through MiXCR, listing each CDR3 protein once. The sample has hundreds of thousands of distinct CDR3 sequences, 65% to 75% seen once; the top ten hold 4%. Source material: sorted CD4+, CD8+, or CD8+CD57+ T cells (not recorded which) from PBMCs. All receptors come from a human donor in good health, serving as a control.

This clonotype was observed at least ten times. The chain recombines TRBV20-1 with TRBJ1-1; D is unclear. Germline lookup yields CDR1 DFQATT and CDR2 SNEGSKA (reference sequence). Trimming removed 4 bases from V and 1 base from J, with 7 bases in between. CDR3 size: 12 residues. The CDR3 nucleotides are TGCAGTGCTATCACAACGAACACTGAAGCTTTCTTT. It yields the protein CSAITTNTEAFF.

In DNA form, the CDR3 reads TGCAGTGCTAGGAATCGGCGGAGGGTGAACACAGATACGCAGTATTTT. This encodes CSARNRRRVNTDTQYF. The rearrangement links TRBV20-1 to TRBJ2-3, with D perhaps matching TRBD2 (6 bases). V lost 3 bases to trimming and J lost 2 bases, with 18 bases between them. This CDR3 has 16 residues. Looked up from germline, CDR1 is DFQATT and CDR2 is SNEGSKA (reference sequence).

In this sample, this clonotype turned up a few times. Being one base from a much bigger clone, this may be a read error. This sequence joins TRBV6-2 or TRBV6-3 and TRBJ1-2; 11 bases align to TRBD1. Germline values: CDR1 MNHEY, CDR2 SVGEGT. The CDR3 is made up of 14 amino acids. V gave up 6 bases and J gave up 4 bases; unmatched junction bases: 4. The CDR3 DNA sequence: TGTGCCAGCAGCGTAGGGACAGGGGGCTATGGCTACACCTTC. It is translated as CASSVGTGGYGYTF.

Only a few counts were recorded for this clonotype. This sequence joins TRBV10-2 and TRBJ2-7; 8 nucleotides align to TRBD2. CDR1 is WSHSY, CDR2 SAAADI, per germline. J was trimmed by 6 bases and V by 0 bases; bases with no gene match: 10. The CDR3 covers 16 residues. The CDR3 here is CASSESGRGATREQYF. The CDR3 coding sequence is TGCGCCAGCAGTGAGTCTGGGCGGGGGGCGACCCGCGAGCAGTACTTC.

This clonotype is a singleton in its sample. The V gene is TRBV20-1, the J gene TRBJ2-7; TRBD2 might be the D (6 bases). Germline V gene data show CDR1 as DFQATT and CDR2 as SNEGSKA (reference sequence). The CDR3 totals 13 residues. V lost 2 bases to trimming and J lost 3 bases, with 11 bases between them. The CDR3 DNA is TGCAGTGCTAGACCGTTGACTAGCTACGAGCAGTACTTC. Translating it yields CSARPLTSYEQYF.

The table lists this clonotype with many counts. V and J are TRBV20-1 and TRBJ2-3; 11 nucleotides align to TRBD2. V shed 6 bases, J shed 6 bases, and the junction held 11 bases outside the gene matches. Germline CDR1 DFQATT, CDR2 SNEGSKA (reference sequence). This CDR3 is built from 15 residues. CDR3 amino acids: CSAGSTSGIADTQYF. The CDR3 bases are TGCAGTGCCGGATCGACTAGCGGGATTGCGGATACGCAGTATTTT.

At least ten counts were recorded for this clonotype. V and J are TRBV5-1 and TRBJ2-3; no firm D call. Germline assignment: CDR1 SGHRS and CDR2 YFSETQ. This CDR3 is 14 amino acids long. Trimming shortened V by 4 bases and J by 6 bases, and 15 bases separated the two germline ends. The CDR3 protein is CASSADLLADTQYF. The CDR3 nucleotides read TGCGCCAGCAGCGCGGATTTACTGGCGGATACGCAGTATTTT.

The genes are TRBV10-3 and TRBJ2-7; TRBD1 might be the D (6 bases). Germline assignment: CDR1 ENHRY and CDR2 SYGVKD. CDR3 length: 15 amino acids. Trimming left V 6 bases short and J 6 bases short, with 21 bases between. CDR3: CAIRTAPGQKFEQYF. CDR3 nucleotide sequence: TGTGCCATCAGGACCGCGCCAGGACAGAAATTCGAGCAGTACTTC.

Only a few counts were recorded for this clonotype. The chain uses TRBV20-1 and TRBJ1-3; 7 nucleotides line up with TRBD1. V was clipped by 4 bases and J by 7 bases; unmatched bases: 16. This CDR3 has 16 residues. Germline CDR1 is DFQATT and CDR2 is SNEGSKA (reference sequence). CDR3 sequence reads: CSAMTLRQGRWNTIYF. The CDR3 DNA reads TGCAGTGCTATGACCCTCAGACAGGGAAGGTGGAACACCATATATTTT.

This chain links TRBV2 with TRBJ2-7, with 7 bases that match TRBD2. V lost 5 bases to trimming and J lost 8 bases; unmatched junction nucleotides: 15. CDR1 and CDR2 from the germline V gene are SNHLY and FYNNEI. The CDR3 extends over 15 amino acids. CDR3 nucleotide sequence: TGTGCCAGCAGTCCACTGGGGGGGGGTCAATACCAGCAGTACTTC. It specifies CASSPLGGGQYQQYF.